These 9 T cell receptor beta chains were sequenced from one sample in a study of blood T cells in healthy people across ages. A second PCR of 7 to 11 cycles used a sample-barcoded 5' primer and a J-beta primer mix. In TCRdb, the 5' RACE reads were re-called with MiXCR into one record per CDR3 protein. The data show more than 1,000,000 distinct CDR3 sequences, approximately 26% seen once. The same sample was also used in a study of T cells of mothers and their children.

Source material: blood. All receptors derive from a girl under 10 years old in good health.

This clonotype came up a few times. The chain joins TRBV19 to TRBJ2-5; perhaps D is TRBD1 or TRBD2 (5 bases each). The DNA end lines up better with TRBJ2-7; the J call may be wrong. From germline, CDR1 is LNHDA and CDR2 SQIVND (reference sequence). This CDR3 is built from 14 residues. This chain's CDR3 is CASSKRDAFSEQYF. As DNA, the CDR3 is TGTGCCAGTAGTAAACGGGACGCCTTTTCCGAGCAGTACTTC.

The V call is TRBV18, the J call TRBJ2-5; weak D call: TRBD1 (6 bases). Germline V gene sequence: CDR1 KGHSH, CDR2 LQKENI. This CDR3 region has 15 residues. Trimming took 2 bases from V and 3 from J, leaving 13 bases between them. The CDR3 loop is CASSPNREREETQYF. The CDR3 coding sequence is TGTGCCAGCTCACCAAACAGGGAGCGCGAAGAGACCCAGTACTTC.

The J gene is TRBJ2-5, the V gene TRBV4-2; D is possibly TRBD2 (5 bases). The ends were cut back, 3 bases at V and 5 bases at J, with 22 bases in the middle. Germline V lookup: CDR1 LGHNA, CDR2 YNFKEQ. There are 17 residues in the CDR3. CDR3 DNA: TGTGCCAGCAGCCAGGAATTAGCGTCGCCGGTTGTTGAGACCCAGTACTTC. It translates to CASSQELASPVVETQYF.

A few counts support this clonotype. The junction and the germline gene differ at one end; a read error may be behind it. The chain employs TRBV9 and TRBJ2-1; D possibly matches TRBD1 or TRBD2 (5 bases each). The DNA end is more similar to TRBJ2-7, so the J call may be wrong. The CDR3 totals 16 residues. Germline V gives CDR1 SGDLS, CDR2 YYNGEE. CDR3 amino acids: CASSAGETGTSCEQYF. In DNA, the CDR3 is TGTGCCAGCAGCGCTGGTGAAACCGGGACCTCCTGCGAGCAGTACTTC.

The chain uses TRBV11-2 and TRBJ2-1; unclear D gene. Trimming pared 5 bases from V and 7 bases from J, leaving 12 bases between. CDR3 length: 13 residues. CDR1 and CDR2 (germline): SGHAT, FQNNGV. This CDR3 reads CASSQENTNEQFF. CDR3 sequence (DNA): TGTGCCAGCAGCCAGGAAAACACAAATGAGCAGTTCTTC.

V usage is TRBV12-3 or TRBV12-4 and J usage is TRBJ2-5; D is ambiguous. The V and J ends lost 5 bases and 5 bases respectively, with 18 bases between them. The CDR3 has 15 residues. Written as DNA, the CDR3 is TGTGCCAGCAGTCCTAGGGTGGGGTCTGGGGAGACCCAGTACTTC. Protein product: CASSPRVGSGETQYF.

This clonotype was detected a few times. The chain employs TRBV9 and TRBJ2-7, with TRBD2 matching over 7 bases. Germline CDR1 reads SGDLS; CDR2 reads YYNGEE. Trimming cost V 3 bases and J 6 bases; bases outside gene matches: 15. This CDR3 is built from 16 residues. The CDR3 region has the DNA TGTGCCAGCAGCGCCAGGGCGGGAGAATCCGGAGCCGAGCAGTACTTC. It is translated as CASSARAGESGAEQYF.

Only a few counts were recorded for this clonotype. V and J are TRBV4-3 and TRBJ2-5; TRBD2 is a possible D gene (7 bases). Germline CDR1 reads LGHNA; CDR2 reads YSLEER. V lost 1 base and J lost 5, with 14 bases in between. This CDR3 contains 15 residues. The CDR3 DNA follows: TGCGCCAGCAGCCAAGCACGGGGGGCCGTGGAGACCCAGTACTTC. Residues: CASSQARGAVETQYF.

The V call is TRBV3-1, the J call TRBJ1-3; 7 nucleotides agree with TRBD1. CDR3 length equals 14 residues. The germline V gene has CDR1 LGHDT and CDR2 YNNKEL (reference sequence). The J segment lost 4 bases and the V segment lost 8 bases, leaving 8 bases of the junction unmatched. The CDR3 sequence: CASGERGPGNTIYF. CDR3 nucleotides: TGTGCCAGCGGGGAGAGGGGGCCCGGAAACACCATATATTTT.